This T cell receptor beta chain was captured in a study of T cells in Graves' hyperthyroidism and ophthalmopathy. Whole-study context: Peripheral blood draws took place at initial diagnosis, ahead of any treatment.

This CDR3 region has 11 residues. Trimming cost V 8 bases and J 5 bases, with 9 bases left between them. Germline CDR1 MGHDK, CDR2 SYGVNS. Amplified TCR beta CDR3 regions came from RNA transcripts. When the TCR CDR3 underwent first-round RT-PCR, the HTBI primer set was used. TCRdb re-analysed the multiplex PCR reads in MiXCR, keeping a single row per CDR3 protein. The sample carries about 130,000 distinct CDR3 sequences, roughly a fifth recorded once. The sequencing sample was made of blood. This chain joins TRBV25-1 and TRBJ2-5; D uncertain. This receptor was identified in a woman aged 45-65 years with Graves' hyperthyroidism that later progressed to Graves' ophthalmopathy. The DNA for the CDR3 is TGTGCCAGCGGCTCTTGGGAGACCCAGTACTTC. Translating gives CASGSWETQYF.